Following are 32 T cell receptor beta chains from one sample sequenced in a study of T cells in Graves' hyperthyroidism and ophthalmopathy. The CDR3 regions of TCR beta were amplified from RNA transcripts. A first-round RT-PCR of the TCR CDR3 used the HTBI primer set. TCRdb used MiXCR to reprocess the multiplex PCR reads, holding one entry per CDR3 protein. The repertoire includes some 690,000 distinct CDR3 sequences, 17% of them detected once, and around a sixth sits in the top ten. Sequencing was done on a sample of blood. These receptors were taken from a man aged 50 to 60 with Graves' hyperthyroidism.

This clonotype appeared many times. The chain carries TRBV20-1 and TRBJ2-5; 8 bases line up with TRBD2. The CDR3 has 13 residues. V lost 2 bases and J lost 3; bases outside the gene matches: 2. The germline V gene has CDR1 DFQATT and CDR2 SNEGSKA (reference sequence). The chain's CDR3 is CSARKAGEETQYF. CDR3 bases: TGCAGTGCTAGAAAAGCGGGAGAAGAGACCCAGTACTTC.

This clonotype has ten or more counts. CDR3 DNA sequence: TGTGCCAGCAGTTTACTCACAGGGGGTAAGCACGAGCAGTACTTC. Translated, it gives CASSLLTGGKHEQYF. The chain uses TRBV12-3 or TRBV12-4 and TRBJ2-7, with 8 nucleotides matching TRBD1. V lost 2 bases to trimming and J lost 5 bases; unmatched junction nucleotides: 8. The CDR3 has 15 residues.

There are many counts of this clonotype. The chain links TRBV6-1 to TRBJ2-3, with D perhaps being TRBD1 or TRBD2 (5 bases each). Deletions cut 1 base from V and 3 bases from J, with 14 bases between. The CDR3 totals 16 residues. Germline V gene data show CDR1 as MNHNS and CDR2 as SASEGT. Written as DNA, the CDR3 is TGTGCCAGCAGTGAAGAGGCTGGGGGTGCGACAGATACGCAGTATTTT. Its translation is CASSEEAGGATDTQYF.

The chain uses TRBV13 and TRBJ2-3; perhaps TRBD2 as D (5 bases). Trimming shortened V by 4 bases and J by 0 bases, and 17 bases separated the two germline ends. This CDR3 comprises 17 residues. Germline assignment: CDR1 PRHDT and CDR2 FYEKMQ (reference sequence). The CDR3 DNA is TGTGCCAGCAGCTCGGACTTGCGCCCTACTAGCACAGATACGCAGTATTTT. Translating it yields CASSSDLRPTSTDTQYF.

This clonotype was seen ten or more times. This chain uses TRBV7-2 with TRBJ2-7, with 12 bases identical to TRBD1. Germline V gives CDR1 SGHTA, CDR2 FQGNSA. The trim removed 1 base at V and 6 bases at J, leaving 4 bases unmatched. This CDR3 has 15 residues. Here the CDR3 DNA reads TGTGCCAGCAGCTTAGTTGGGACAGGGGGCTTCGAGCAGTACTTC. Amino acid sequence: CASSLVGTGGFEQYF.

A few counts support this clonotype. The chain combines TRBV11-2 with TRBJ1-4; D is perhaps TRBD1 (6 bases). Deletions cut 0 bases from V and 7 bases from J, with 15 bases between. The V gene's germline CDR1 is SGHAT and CDR2 FQNNGV. The CDR3 is 16 amino acids. The CDR3 coding sequence is TGTGCCAGCAGCTTAGAGGGGCGGCCAGGGGTTGAAAAACTGTTTTTT. Protein product: CASSLEGRPGVEKLFF.

The chain carries TRBV12-3 or TRBV12-4 and TRBJ1-2, with D perhaps TRBD1 (6 bases). The V gene lost 6 bases and the J gene lost 2 bases, with 13 bases spanning the gap. The CDR3 is 14 residues long. This CDR3 reads CASSPRGPNYGYTF. CDR3 coding DNA: TGTGCCAGCAGCCCCAGGGGCCCCAACTATGGCTACACCTTC.

This clonotype was observed a few times. The CDR3 here is CSARVPGQGSYEQYF. CDR3 sequence (DNA): TGCAGTGCTAGAGTACCGGGACAGGGGAGCTACGAGCAGTACTTC. J is TRBJ2-7 and V is TRBV20-1; 10 positions agree with TRBD1. The germline V gene encodes CDR1 DFQATT and CDR2 SNEGSKA (reference sequence). This CDR3 spans 15 amino acids. V was pared by 1 base and J by 3 bases, with 6 bases of the junction left unmatched.

This clonotype was observed at least ten times. This sequence joins TRBV11-2 and TRBJ2-7, with 8 bases lining up with TRBD1. Germline values: CDR1 SGHAT, CDR2 FQNNGV. Losses at the gene ends were 5 bases for V and 3 bases for J; bases not matched to a gene: 6. The CDR3 consists of 14 residues. The CDR3 reads CASSARQGFYEQYF. The CDR3 DNA reads TGTGCCAGCAGCGCGCGACAGGGGTTCTACGAGCAGTACTTC.

The count of this clonotype is one. A much larger clone differs by one base, so this may be a read error. The chain is built from TRBV3-1 and TRBJ2-5, with 9 bases that match TRBD2. The germline V gene has CDR1 LGHDT and CDR2 YNNKEL (reference sequence). The J segment lost 3 bases and the V segment lost 4 bases, leaving 3 bases of the junction unmatched. This CDR3 region has 14 residues. The CDR3 sequence: CASSPGGREETQYF. The CDR3 DNA follows: TGTGCCAGCAGCCCTGGCGGGAGGGAAGAGACCCAGTACTTC.

The rearrangement joins TRBV28 to TRBJ2-6; D gene uncertain. Germline values: CDR1 MDHEN, CDR2 SYDVKM. The CDR3 is 15 amino acids. V lost 4 bases to trimming and J lost 0 bases, with 7 bases between them. The CDR3 nucleotides read TGTGCCAGCAGTTACAGCATCTCTGGGGCCAACGTCCTGACTTTC. Its protein product is CASSYSISGANVLTF.

Many counts were recorded for this clonotype. A much larger clone sits a single nucleotide away, making a read error possible. The V and J genes are TRBV28 and TRBJ2-7; the match to TRBD1 covers 7 bases. The CDR3 runs to 14 residues. From germline, CDR1 is MDHEN and CDR2 SYDVKM. V was clipped by 6 bases and J by 2 bases; unmatched bases: 7. CDR3 protein: CASRTGQLTYEQYF. In nucleotides, the CDR3 is TGTGCCAGCAGGACGGGACAGCTTACCTACGAGCAGTACTTC.

This clonotype was seen ten or more times. The chain carries TRBV10-3 and TRBJ2-7; D perhaps matches TRBD1 (6 bases). Germline V gene sequence: CDR1 ENHRY, CDR2 SYGVKD. The CDR3 totals 13 residues. V was shortened by 6 bases and J by 3 bases, with 12 bases between the two germline ends. CDR3 residues: CAIRGGESYEQYF. For the CDR3, the DNA is TGTGCCATCAGAGGGGGAGAAAGCTACGAGCAGTACTTC.

At least ten counts were recorded for this clonotype. This chain uses TRBV28 with TRBJ1-1, with unresolved D. Trimming left V 3 bases short and J 5 bases short, with 10 bases between. Per germline, CDR1 MDHEN and CDR2 SYDVKM. This CDR3 is built from 13 residues. The CDR3 DNA reads as TGTGCCAGCAGTTTTGTAGGGCTTACTGAAGCTTTCTTT. The encoded protein is CASSFVGLTEAFF.

This clonotype was counted at least ten times. The chain carries TRBV12-3 or TRBV12-4 and TRBJ1-2; unclear D gene. V lost 4 bases and J lost 9, with 9 bases in between. This CDR3 is built from 11 residues. The CDR3 spells CASSSDDRYTF. The CDR3 DNA reads TGTGCCAGCAGTTCAGACGATCGCTACACCTTC.

The chain uses TRBV7-3 and TRBJ2-3; D remains ambiguous. The CDR3 totals 14 residues. Trimming took off 2 bases at V and 6 bases at J, with 12 bases between the two ends. From germline, CDR1 is SGHTA and CDR2 FQGTGA. CDR3 DNA: TGTGCCAGCAGCTTATCCGGAGCATCGGATACGCAGTATTTT. This gives the protein CASSLSGASDTQYF. Filled out from reference TRBV7-3 and TRBJ2-3, the complete variable domain reads GAGVSQTPSNKVTEKGKYVELRCDPISGHTALYWYRQSLGQGPEFLIYFQGTGAADDSGLPNDRFFAVRPEGSVSTLKIQRTERGDSAVYLCASSLSGASDTQYFGPGTRLTVL.

Only a few counts were recorded for this clonotype. This chain uses TRBV11-2 with TRBJ2-1; 14 bases agree with TRBD2. Trimming cost V 3 bases and J 9 bases; bases outside gene matches: 4. CDR1 and CDR2 from the germline V gene are SGHAT and FQNNGV. The CDR3 is 15 amino acids. CDR3 loop: CASSLTSGRASEQFF. The DNA for the CDR3 is TGTGCCAGCAGCTTGACTAGCGGGAGGGCCAGTGAGCAGTTCTTC.

The CDR3 reads CASSPTGVETQYF. The DNA of the CDR3 is TGTGCCAGCAGTCCGACAGGGGTCGAGACCCAGTACTTC. V usage is TRBV6-1 and J usage is TRBJ2-5; 8 bases match TRBD1. Trimming at V came to 5 bases and at J to 5 bases, leaving 4 bases not matched to a gene. The CDR3 consists of 13 residues. Germline values: CDR1 MNHNS, CDR2 SASEGT.

This clonotype showed up many times. The chain combines TRBV11-2 with TRBJ2-7, with 7 nucleotides matching TRBD2. V was clipped by 5 bases and J by 3 bases; unmatched bases: 7. CDR3 length: 14 amino acids. Germline V gives CDR1 SGHAT, CDR2 FQNNGV. As DNA, the CDR3 is TGTGCCAGCAGCCGGGACTACTTGATCTACGAGCAGTACTTC. Translated, it gives CASSRDYLIYEQYF.

Comments on this clonotype: A much larger clone sits a single nucleotide away, making a read error possible. This chain links TRBV12-3 or TRBV12-4 with TRBJ2-5, with unresolved D. This CDR3 has 15 residues. V lost 3 bases to trimming and J lost 2 bases, with 13 bases between them. CDR3 DNA: TGTGCCAGCAGTTTCCGGCTAGTGGGACAAGAGACCCAGTACTTC. It specifies CASSFRLVGQETQYF.

V and J are TRBV20-1 and TRBJ2-4; D is possibly TRBD2 (6 bases). CDR1 DFQATT and CDR2 SNEGSKA come from the germline V gene (reference sequence). The CDR3 is 17 amino acids. V gave up 3 bases and J gave up 3 bases, with 21 bases separating them. Written as DNA, the CDR3 is TGCAGTGCTAGCGGTGAAAGAAACGGCGGGGTCAAAAACATTCAGTACTTC. Its translation is CSASGERNGGVKNIQYF.

This clonotype was recorded many times. This chain uses TRBV6-1 with TRBJ2-2; unclear D gene. CDR3 length equals 13 residues. Per the germline V gene, CDR1 is MNHNS and CDR2 is SASEGT. Trimming shortened V by 5 bases and J by 4 bases, and 8 bases separated the two germline ends. CDR3 in amino acids: CASSIGFTGELFF. In DNA, the CDR3 is TGTGCCAGCAGTATCGGCTTCACCGGGGAGCTGTTTTTT.

The chain is built from TRBV7-6 and TRBJ2-5; no definite D call. CDR1 and CDR2 (germline): SGHVS, FNYEAQ. The CDR3 consists of 15 residues. With 5 bases removed from V and 1 base from J, the gap between germline ends came to 14 bases. This CDR3 is CASSQTSGIQETQYF. The DNA of the CDR3 is TGTGCCAGCAGCCAGACTTCTGGGATCCAAGAGACCCAGTACTTC.

This clonotype was recorded a few times. The CDR3 protein is CASSWGDSDEQYF. DNA for the CDR3: TGTGCCAGCAGCTGGGGGGACAGCGACGAGCAGTACTTC. V usage is TRBV5-4 and J usage is TRBJ2-7; D is possibly TRBD1 (7 bases). This CDR3 is 13 amino acids long. The V gene's germline CDR1 is SGHNT and CDR2 YYREEE (reference sequence). The V and J ends lost 3 bases and 5 bases respectively, with 12 bases between them.

The chain carries TRBV20-1 and TRBJ2-1; TRBD2 matches 9 bases. CDR1 DFQATT and CDR2 SNEGSKA come from the germline V gene (reference sequence). The CDR3 has 16 residues. Trimming took 1 base from V and 8 from J; bases not matched to a gene: 12. DNA for the CDR3: TGCAGTGCTAGAGGTCGTGGGGGACTAGCAGGGGATGAGCAGTTCTTC. This sequence encodes CSARGRGGLAGDEQFF.

The table lists this clonotype with many counts. The genes are TRBV6-1 and TRBJ1-5, with 7 positions matching TRBD1. CDR1 and CDR2 from the germline V gene are MNHNS and SASEGT. With V trimmed by 6 bases and J by 2 bases, 7 bases remained unmatched. The CDR3 runs 15 residues. The CDR3 loop is CASSRQGYGNQPQHF. The CDR3 DNA sequence: TGTGCCAGCAGCAGACAGGGCTACGGCAATCAGCCCCAGCATTTT.

This clonotype was detected only once. DNA for the CDR3: TGTGCCACCAGTGGGGGAGGGCCCAATGAGCAGTTCTTC. Amino acid sequence: CATSGGGPNEQFF. This chain uses TRBV24-1 with TRBJ2-1; TRBD2 agrees at 7 bases. Germline CDR1 KGHDR, CDR2 SFDVKD. This CDR3 spans 13 amino acids. J gave up 6 bases and V 5 bases, and 3 bases lay outside the gene matches.

The V and J genes are TRBV3-1 and TRBJ2-3; 10 bases fit TRBD2. The CDR3 has 15 amino acids. Looked up from germline, CDR1 is LGHDT and CDR2 is YNNKEL (reference sequence). V lost 4 bases, J lost 3 bases, and 4 bases stayed unmatched. The CDR3 DNA follows: TGTGCCAGCAGCCTTTGGACTAGCGGAACAGATACGCAGTATTTT. This codes for CASSLWTSGTDTQYF.

This clonotype has ten or more counts. This sequence joins TRBV18 and TRBJ2-7; D gene unclear. The CDR3 sequence is 12 residues long. Germline CDR1 is KGHSH and CDR2 is LQKENI. The V and J ends lost 4 bases and 2 bases respectively, with 6 bases between them. The CDR3 is CASSLQTYEQYF. DNA for the CDR3: TGTGCCAGCTCACTCCAGACCTACGAGCAGTACTTC.

This clonotype was seen more than once but under ten times. The chain is built from TRBV14 and TRBJ1-2; 9 positions agree with TRBD1. After removal of 4 bases from V and 6 bases from J, the junction contained 6 bases not matched to a gene. This CDR3 comprises 14 residues. The V gene's germline CDR1 is SGHDN and CDR2 FVKESK. In nucleotides, the CDR3 is TGTGCCAGCAGCCGGGGACAGGGAATGGATGGCTACACCTTC. Protein product: CASSRGQGMDGYTF.

This clonotype was recorded a few times. The chain uses TRBV7-6 and TRBJ2-2; maybe TRBD1 (6 bases). CDR3 length equals 15 residues. V lost 5 bases to trimming and J lost 0 bases, with 10 bases between them. Germline V CDR1 and CDR2: SGHVS, FNYEAQ. This CDR3 reads CASSRTVANTGELFF. In nucleotides, the CDR3 is TGTGCCAGCAGCCGGACAGTAGCGAACACCGGGGAGCTGTTTTTT.

This clonotype was found many times. A read error may account for a junction end that differs from germline. The V gene is TRBV9, the J gene TRBJ2-5, with D possibly being TRBD2 (6 bases). This CDR3 contains 16 residues. Germline V gene data show CDR1 as SGDLS and CDR2 as YYNGEE. The CDR3, as DNA: TGTGCCAGCAGCCCCTTAAGTGGGGGAGGCCGGGAGACTCAGTACTTC. This encodes CASSPLSGGGRETQYF.